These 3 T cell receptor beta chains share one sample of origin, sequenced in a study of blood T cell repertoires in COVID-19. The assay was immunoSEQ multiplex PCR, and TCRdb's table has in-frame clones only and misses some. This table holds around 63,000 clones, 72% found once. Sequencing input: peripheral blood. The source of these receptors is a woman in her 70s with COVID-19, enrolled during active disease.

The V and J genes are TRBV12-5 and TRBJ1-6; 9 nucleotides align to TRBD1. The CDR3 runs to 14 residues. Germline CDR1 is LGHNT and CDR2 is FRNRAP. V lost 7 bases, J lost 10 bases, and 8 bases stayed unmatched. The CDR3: CASAPGQGNSPLHF. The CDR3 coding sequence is TGTGCTAGTGCCCCGGGACAGGGAAACTCACCCCTCCACTTT. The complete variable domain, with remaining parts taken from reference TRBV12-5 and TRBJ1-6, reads DARVTQTPRHKVTEMGQEVTMRCQPILGHNTVFWYRQTMMQGLELLAYFRNRAPLDDSGMPKDRFSAEMPDATLATLKIQPSEPRDSAVYFCASAPGQGNSPLHFGNGTRLTVT.

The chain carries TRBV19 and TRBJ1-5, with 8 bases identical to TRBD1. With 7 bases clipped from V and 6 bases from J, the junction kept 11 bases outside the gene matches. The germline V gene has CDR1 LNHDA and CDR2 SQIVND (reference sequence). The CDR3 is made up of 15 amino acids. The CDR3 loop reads CASTLSQGASQPQHF. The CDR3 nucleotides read TGTGCCAGTACCCTGAGCCAGGGGGCAAGTCAGCCCCAGCATTTT.

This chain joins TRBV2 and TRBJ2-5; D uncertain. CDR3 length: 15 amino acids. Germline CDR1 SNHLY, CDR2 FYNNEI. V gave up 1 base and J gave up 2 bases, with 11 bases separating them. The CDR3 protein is CASSEGLGVQETQYF. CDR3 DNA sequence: TGTGCCAGCAGTGAAGGTCTGGGCGTTCAAGAGACCCAGTACTTC.